These T cell receptor beta chains were read from a single sample in a study of tumor-infiltrating lymphocytes in localized non-small cell lung cancer. Method: immunoSEQ multiplex PCR; TCRdb's copy keeps in-frame clones and lacks some. The repertoire holds around 25,000 clones, with about two thirds as singletons. Sequencing was performed on lung tumor tissue. The source is a human donor with non-small cell lung cancer. CDR3s include the opening cysteine and the closing phenylalanine or tryptophan. Fields, in order: D gene, clone size, V gene, J gene, CDR3 protein, CDR3 DNA. The D gene is left open where the match is weak. Only part of the rows carry a size: once, few, many, or a class if the clone is expanded.

>-|few|TRBV7-2|TRBJ1-3
CASSPPGVGNTIYF
TGTGCCAGCAGCCCCCCGGGGGTGGGAAACACCATATATTTT
>-|-|TRBV4-1|TRBJ2-1
CASSQDALVSFGEQFF
TGCGCCAGCAGCCAAGATGCACTAGTCTCGTTCGGGGAGCAGTTCTTC
>-|-|TRBV19|TRBJ2-5
CASSIVNQETQYF
TGTGCCAGTAGTATAGTAAACCAAGAGACCCAGTACTTC
>TRBD1|few|TRBV7-9|TRBJ2-7
CASSPRTGNSYEQYF
TGTGCCAGCAGCCCTCGGACAGGGAACTCCTACGAGCAGTACTTC
>TRBD1|-|TRBV11-2|TRBJ1-4
CASSLTGGRANEKLFF
TGTGCCAGCAGCTTGACAGGGGGCAGGGCTAATGAAAAACTGTTTTTT
>TRBD2|-|TRBV15|TRBJ2-1
CATSRATGLGDNEQFF
TGTGCCACCAGCAGGGCTACAGGACTAGGAGACAATGAGCAGTTCTTC
>TRBD1|few|TRBV7-2|TRBJ2-2
CASSLTGGNTGELFF
TGTGCCAGCAGCTTGACAGGGGGTAACACCGGGGAGCTGTTTTTT
>-|-|TRBV28|TRBJ1-2
CASSERTYGYTF
TGTGCCAGCAGCGAAAGGACCTATGGCTACACCTTC
>-|-|TRBV6-1|TRBJ1-1
CASSRKLGNTEAFF
TGTGCCAGCAGCCGCAAACTTGGGAACACTGAAGCTTTCTTT
>-|-|TRBV14|TRBJ1-3
CASSPGPISGNTIYF
TGTGCCAGCAGCCCGGGACCGATCTCTGGAAACACCATATATTTT
>TRBD1|-|TRBV6-6|TRBJ1-4
CASSYSWKGAEKLFF
TGTGCCAGCAGTTACTCTTGGAAGGGGGCTGAAAAACTGTTTTTT
>-|-|TRBV7-9|TRBJ2-5
CASSLSPSETQYF
TGTGCCAGCAGCTTATCACCCTCCGAGACCCAGTACTTC
>-|-|TRBV7-8|TRBJ1-5
CASRLERAGSNQPQHF
TGTGCCAGCAGGTTAGAAAGAGCAGGGAGCAATCAGCCCCAGCATTTT
>-|-|TRBV19|TRBJ1-2
CASTSNYGYTF
TGTGCCAGTACCAGCAACTATGGCTACACCTTC
>-|-|TRBV6-5|TRBJ1-1
CASSYSRGDTEAFF
TGTGCCAGCAGTTACTCGAGAGGGGACACTGAAGCTTTCTTT
>TRBD2|medium-sized|TRBV7-2|TRBJ2-7
CASNGGGEYEQYF
TGTGCCAGCAACGGCGGGGGGGAGTACGAGCAGTACTTC
>TRBD2|once|TRBV7-9|TRBJ2-1
CASSTGTSGKDNEQFF
TGTGCCAGCAGCACCGGGACTAGCGGGAAGGACAATGAGCAGTTCTTC
>-|-|TRBV5-1|TRBJ2-2
CASSLVRGELFF
TGCGCCAGCAGCCTGGTCCGTGGGGAGCTGTTTTTT
>-|few|TRBV29-1|TRBJ1-2
CSVEGRENYYGYTF
TGCAGCGTTGAGGGCAGGGAAAATTACTATGGCTACACCTTC